This T cell receptor beta chain was captured in a study of technical replicates of blood from several donors (dated by TCRdb to the late 2010s). The library was prepared using the immunoSEQ multiplex PCR assay. This immuneACCESS table, as held by TCRdb, lists in-frame sequences with V and J called but not all clones. Of the missing ones, under half trace to an unresolved V gene in checked studies; the others have no known cause. The sample contains 51,000 or so clones, more than 85% of them found a single time. The ten biggest clones cover 3% to 5% of the sample. As for this clone: Its antigen remains unidentified. No base quality values were provided; no much bigger clone lies one nucleotide off.

CDR1 MNHNY and CDR2 SVGAGI are derived from the germline V gene (reference sequence). V gives up 8 bases and J gives up 2 bases, and the segment between their germline ends measures 15 bases. The cysteine opens and the phenylalanine closes a CDR3 of 14 amino acids. Of the read, only the CDR3 DNA is kept; its 42 bases are in frame from base 1. The sequence derives from a human donor in good health. Some clones in this sample may be carry-over from other donors' samples. Recombination joined TRBV6-6 with TRBJ1-2; TRBD1 could be the D gene, as 5 bases match. Sample: PBMCs. The nucleotide sequence is TGTGCCAGCGGGAGGGACCCTTTAAACTATGGCTACACCTTC. Protein translation: CASGRDPLNYGYTF.